Listed below are T cell receptor beta chains from one sample, sequenced in a study of blood T cell repertoires in COVID-19. Sequenced by immunoSEQ multiplex PCR; TCRdb stores in-frame clones only, minus some. The repertoire holds roughly 500,000 clones, with 80% to 90% as singletons. Sequenced input: peripheral blood. All receptors come from a human donor in a cohort sampled during active COVID-19. Both conserved end residues are part of each CDR3. The order of the fields is V gene, clone size, J gene, D gene, CDR3 DNA, CDR3 protein. The D gene is left open where the match is weak. Rows give clone size only sometimes, using once, few, many, or a class for an expanded clone.

>TRBV19|once|TRBJ2-5|TRBD2
TGTGCCAGTTTCAGGGCTAGCGGGAGTGTCGGCGAGACCCAGTACTTC
CASFRASGSVGETQYF
>TRBV15|.|TRBJ2-3|.
TGTGCCACCAATACTGGGGAGGATACGCAGTATTTT
CATNTGEDTQYF
>TRBV6-5|.|TRBJ2-3|TRBD1
TGTGCCAGCAGTTCCGGGGACAGGGGGACAGATACGCAGTATTTT
CASSSGDRGTDTQYF
>TRBV19|.|TRBJ2-3|.
TGTGCCAGTAGTTCACTTGTCACAGATACGCAGTATTTT
CASSSLVTDTQYF
>TRBV20-1|.|TRBJ2-1|.
TGCAGTGCTACACGGACTGGGGAGCAGTTCTTC
CSATRTGEQFF
>TRBV4-2|.|TRBJ2-5|TRBD2
TGTGCCAGCAGCCCGGGACTAGCGGGAGGGGGCCAAGAGACCCAGTACTTC
CASSPGLAGGGQETQYF
>TRBV27|few|TRBJ2-1|TRBD2
TGTGCCAGCAGTCTCCGAGGTAGCGGGAGGGGATTCCTATACAATGAGCAGTTCTTC
CASSLRGSGRGFLYNEQFF
>TRBV19|.|TRBJ2-1|TRBD2
TGTGCCAGTAGTCTGGGGGGGTACAAGGGGCCCTACAATGAGCAGTTCTTC
CASSLGGYKGPYNEQFF
>TRBV6-5|.|TRBJ1-1|.
TGTGCCAGCAGTTACTGGGGGCGGATGAACACTGAAGCTTTCTTT
CASSYWGRMNTEAFF
>TRBV7-2|.|TRBJ1-2|TRBD1
TGTGCCAGCAGCTCCTCCGGGACAGGGGGCAACTATGGCTACACCTTC
CASSSSGTGGNYGYTF
>TRBV20-1|.|TRBJ2-7|TRBD2
TGCAGTGCTAGTTTCGGACTAGCAAGCCCCTACGAGCAGTACTTC
CSASFGLASPYEQYF
>TRBV27|.|TRBJ2-5|.
TGTGCCAGCGGCACCTCCTTTAGCGTCCCCATCGGTGGGACCCAGTACTTC
CASGTSFSVPIGGTQYF
>TRBV7-3|.|TRBJ2-1|TRBD2
TGTGCCAGCAGCTTAAGCACGGGAGGTAGAACAACGGAGCAGTTCTTC
CASSLSTGGRTTEQFF
>TRBV7-8|few|TRBJ2-5|TRBD2
TGTGCCAGCAATGGACTAGCGGGAGGCCGACGCGGGGAGACCCAGTACTTC
CASNGLAGGRRGETQYF
>TRBV6-6|few|TRBJ1-1|TRBD1
TGTGCCAGCAGTAACAGGGGAAACACTGAAGCTTTCTTT
CASSNRGNTEAFF
>TRBV12-3/TRBV12-4|.|TRBJ1-2|.
TGTGCCAGCAGTTTAAGGAGGGAACGTGGCTACACCTTC
CASSLRRERGYTF
>TRBV20-1|.|TRBJ2-3|TRBD2
TGCAGTGCTAGTAGCGGGAGGGGGGTGGATACGCAGTATTTT
CSASSGRGVDTQYF
>TRBV7-3|.|TRBJ2-5|.
TGTGCCAGCAGCCCCATGGGCCCAGGTCAGACCCAGTACTTC
CASSPMGPGQTQYF
>TRBV29-1|.|TRBJ1-5|.
TGCAGCGTTGTCCAGGAACGCAATCAGCCCCAGCATTTT
CSVVQERNQPQHF
>TRBV3-1/TRBV3-2|.|TRBJ2-3|.
TGTGCCAGCAGCCAAGATGTTTGGGGCAGGGGGGCAGATACGCAGTATTTT
CASSQDVWGRGADTQYF
>TRBV18|.|TRBJ1-2|TRBD1
TGTGCCAGCTCACCCTTACCCCCGGGACAGGGGGCCCCCGACTATGGCTACACCTTC
CASSPLPPGQGAPDYGYTF
>TRBV27|.|TRBJ1-6|.
TGTGCCAGCAGTTTATTCTCTACCCCGGGGTCACCCCTCCACTTT
CASSLFSTPGSPLHF
>TRBV12-3/TRBV12-4|once|TRBJ1-2|.
TGTGCCAGCAGTTTAGTAGGGAGCTATGGCTACACCTTC
CASSLVGSYGYTF
>TRBV5-1|.|TRBJ1-4|TRBD1
TGCGCCAGCAGCCAACAGGGGGCTTATGAAAAACTGTTTTTT
CASSQQGAYEKLFF
>TRBV10-3|.|TRBJ2-1|TRBD2
TGTGCCATCAGTGATAAGTACATCTTAGCGGGAGCCCACGGTGAGCAGTTCTTC
CAISDKYILAGAHGEQFF
>TRBV9|.|TRBJ1-3|.
TGTGCCAGCAGCGTAGCCCTGCAGGGTAGCTCTGGAAACACCATATATTTT
CASSVALQGSSGNTIYF
>TRBV28|.|TRBJ1-1|.
TGTGCCAGCAGTCCCCATCCCCCAGGGTTGAACACTGAAGCTTTCTTT
CASSPHPPGLNTEAFF
>TRBV2|.|TRBJ1-1|.
TGTGCCAGCAGTGAGGCGAACACTGAAGCTTTCTTT
CASSEANTEAFF
>TRBV24-1|.|TRBJ2-2|TRBD1
TGTGCCACCAGTGATCGGACAGGGATCACCGGGGAGCTGTTTTTT
CATSDRTGITGELFF
>TRBV9|.|TRBJ1-5|.
TGTGCCAGCAGCTCCACGGACAGTTGGAATCAGCCCCAGCATTTT
CASSSTDSWNQPQHF
>TRBV13|.|TRBJ1-2|.
TGTGCCAGCAGCTGGGGACTCCAATCTGGGGTCTATGGCTACACCTTC
CASSWGLQSGVYGYTF
>TRBV2|.|TRBJ2-7|.
TGTGCCAGTAGGTTCCCGCGAGACGGGGATAGCTCCTACGAGCAGTACTTC
CASRFPRDGDSSYEQYF
>TRBV5-1|.|TRBJ2-7|.
TGCGCCAGCAGCGACGGGGGAAGTAGCTCCTACGAGCAGTACTTC
CASSDGGSSSYEQYF
>TRBV4-2|.|TRBJ1-1|.
TGTGCCAGCAGCCAGACACAACAGAACACTGAAGCTTTCTTT
CASSQTQQNTEAFF
>TRBV10-3|few|TRBJ1-2|.
TGTGCCATCAGTGATTCCTTCGACAGTAACTATGGCTACACCTTC
CAISDSFDSNYGYTF
>TRBV7-6|once|TRBJ2-5|.
TGTGCCAGCAGCCCCACCCCGGGGGGCCTGGGGACCCAGTACTTC
CASSPTPGGLGTQYF
>TRBV7-2|once|TRBJ2-1|TRBD1
TGTGCCAGCAGCTTAGCGCAAGGGGGCGGGTACAATGAGCAGTTCTTC
CASSLAQGGGYNEQFF
>TRBV7-2|.|TRBJ2-7|TRBD1
TGTGCCAGCAGCACCCCCGGGACAGGGCCCTATACGGAGCAGTACTTC
CASSTPGTGPYTEQYF
>TRBV29-1|.|TRBJ1-4|.
TGCAGCGTTCGGGACACACCAACTAATGAAAAACTGTTTTTT
CSVRDTPTNEKLFF
>TRBV6-5|.|TRBJ2-5|.
TGTGCCAGCAGTTACAACTGGGGGCAGGGGGAGACCCAGTACTTC
CASSYNWGQGETQYF
>TRBV14|once|TRBJ1-3|.
TGTGCCAGCAGCCAAGATTCTGGCCCAAGGACAGACATTAGCTCTGGAAACACCATATATTTT
CASSQDSGPRTDISSGNTIYF
>TRBV6-5|.|TRBJ1-3|.
TGTGCCAGCAGTTACGGCGGCTTCCAGGGTAACACCATATATTTT
CASSYGGFQGNTIYF
>TRBV3-1/TRBV3-2|.|TRBJ2-2|TRBD2
TGTGCCAGCAGCCAAGATAAGGGACTAGCGGGATCCGGGGAGCTGTTTTTT
CASSQDKGLAGSGELFF
>TRBV20-1|.|TRBJ2-2|.
TGCAGTGCTAGGAGGACCGGGGAGCTGTTTTTT
CSARRTGELFF
>TRBV12-2|.|TRBJ1-6|.
TGTGCAAGTCGCTCCTCGTTGACAGGGGGTAATTCACCCCTCCACTTT
CASRSSLTGGNSPLHF
>TRBV9|.|TRBJ2-3|TRBD2
TGTGCCAGCAGCGTAGCCCTAGCGGGAGCGGTAGATACGCAGTATTTT
CASSVALAGAVDTQYF
>TRBV19|.|TRBJ2-5|.
TGTGCCAGTAGTGTCCCGGGAGAGACGGAGACCCAGTACTTC
CASSVPGETETQYF
>TRBV3-1/TRBV3-2|.|TRBJ2-2|TRBD1
TGTGCCAGCAGCCAGGAACGGGACAGGGGGCGGTCCGGGGAGCTGTTTTTT
CASSQERDRGRSGELFF
>TRBV6-2/TRBV6-3|.|TRBJ2-1|TRBD2
TGTGCCAGCAGTTACCTGGGACTAGCGGGAGTGTACAATGAGCAGTTCTTC
CASSYLGLAGVYNEQFF
>TRBV5-4|.|TRBJ2-3|TRBD2
TGTGCCAGCAGCACCACTAGCGGGAGGATGTCAGATACGCAGTATTTT
CASSTTSGRMSDTQYF
>TRBV27|.|TRBJ1-5|.
TGTGCCAGCAGTTTATCGAGGCACGCGGGTCAGCCCCAGCATTTT
CASSLSRHAGQPQHF
>TRBV6-5|.|TRBJ1-1|TRBD1
TGTGCCAGCGGACTCGCGGGACAGGGGAACACTGAAGCTTTCTTT
CASGLAGQGNTEAFF
>TRBV3-1/TRBV3-2|.|TRBJ2-2|TRBD1
TGTGCCAGCAGCCCTCGGACAGGGGGCGGCACCGGGGAGCTGTTTTTT
CASSPRTGGGTGELFF